This TCR beta chain originates from a study of cytomegalovirus exposure and HLA in healthy donors. Study background: A data release that came early held approximately 92 million unique TCRs from HLA-typed donors. Study results and caveats: Clonal expansion was found to be greater in HLA-associated TCR beta chains than in equally common others in a later analysis. Presence/absence analyses assumed roughly uniform sequencing depth across donors, which may not hold. Cytomegalovirus status, reportedly, was diagnosed with high specificity and sensitivity by the classifier.

PCR used 60 Vbeta primers and 13 Jbeta primers. Clones were read by immunoSEQ multiplex PCR, and TCRdb kept only the in-frame ones, dropping some. The sample lists approximately 130,000 clones; about two thirds were seen once. The CDR3 spans 15 residues. CDR1 SEHNR and CDR2 FQNEAQ come from the germline V gene (reference sequence). The J segment lost 3 bases and the V segment lost 1 base, leaving 3 bases of the junction unmatched. About this clone itself: Its antigen remains unknown.

This receptor was taken from a man aged 45-60 years in good health and CMV-seropositive. The chain couples TRBV7-9 to TRBJ2-3; TRBD2 matches at 8 bases. The specimen sequenced was PBMCs. CDR3 region: CASSLDGGVTDTQYF. The DNA of the CDR3 is TGTGCCAGCAGCTTAGACGGGGGGGTAACAGATACGCAGTATTTT.